Listed below are T cell receptor beta chains from one sample, sequenced in a study of beta chain features in type 1 diabetes. Profiled with immunoSEQ multiplex PCR; TCRdb holds only in-frame clones, not every one. The repertoire holds around 250,000 clones, 14% seen once, with approximately 0.021% in the top ten. Input material: naive CD4+ T cells from blood. The receptors derive from a man younger than 45 with type 1 diabetes. Each CDR3 is given without its conserved first and last residue. The order of the fields is D gene, J gene, V gene, CDR3 protein. The D gene is left open where the match is weak.

D gene: TRBD1; J gene: TRBJ2-5; V gene: TRBV5-4; CDR3 protein: ASSPAGGSGETQY
D gene: TRBD1; J gene: TRBJ1-4; V gene: TRBV5-1; CDR3 protein: ASSLGQGRVGNEKLF
D gene: .; J gene: TRBJ1-1; V gene: TRBV2; CDR3 protein: ASTVNTEAF
D gene: TRBD2; J gene: TRBJ2-2; V gene: TRBV5-6; CDR3 protein: ASSLLSGTGELF
D gene: TRBD1; J gene: TRBJ1-5; V gene: TRBV10-3; CDR3 protein: AISPSVGQGRQPQH
D gene: TRBD1; J gene: TRBJ1-2; V gene: TRBV6-5; CDR3 protein: ASSSDRDLGYT
D gene: .; J gene: TRBJ1-5; V gene: TRBV30; CDR3 protein: AWSVRGPQH
D gene: .; J gene: TRBJ2-5; V gene: TRBV30; CDR3 protein: AWSVTSRRGTQY
D gene: .; J gene: TRBJ2-2; V gene: TRBV13; CDR3 protein: ASSEQGRTGELF
D gene: TRBD2; J gene: TRBJ2-3; V gene: TRBV9; CDR3 protein: ASSSSGRGVTDTQY
D gene: .; J gene: TRBJ2-7; V gene: TRBV7-2; CDR3 protein: ASSLAGGDVHEQY
D gene: TRBD2; J gene: TRBJ2-3; V gene: TRBV28; CDR3 protein: ASSASGNTDTQY
D gene: TRBD1; J gene: TRBJ1-5; V gene: TRBV5-4; CDR3 protein: ASSLKQGGADQPQH
D gene: TRBD1; J gene: TRBJ2-7; V gene: TRBV11-3; CDR3 protein: ASSLRTGSSYEQY
D gene: TRBD1; J gene: TRBJ2-7; V gene: TRBV27; CDR3 protein: ASRPGQAPYEQY
D gene: .; J gene: TRBJ1-4; V gene: TRBV30; CDR3 protein: AWSVGVAEKLF
D gene: .; J gene: TRBJ1-1; V gene: TRBV6-6; CDR3 protein: ASSTKTTGNTEAF
D gene: TRBD1; J gene: TRBJ2-3; V gene: TRBV19; CDR3 protein: ASRWTGGNTDTQY
D gene: .; J gene: TRBJ2-7; V gene: TRBV5-1; CDR3 protein: ASSLAGKDYEQY
D gene: .; J gene: TRBJ2-7; V gene: TRBV15; CDR3 protein: ATSRGQVVEQY
D gene: .; J gene: TRBJ1-3; V gene: TRBV29-1; CDR3 protein: SVTGHGSGNTIY
D gene: .; J gene: TRBJ1-5; V gene: TRBV18; CDR3 protein: ASSLESAGQPQH
D gene: .; J gene: TRBJ1-5; V gene: TRBV7-9; CDR3 protein: ASSPGGAPNQPQH
D gene: .; J gene: TRBJ2-7; V gene: TRBV7-9; CDR3 protein: ASSLLNFQGGEQY
D gene: .; J gene: TRBJ1-1; V gene: TRBV7-9; CDR3 protein: ASSSYGGLNTEAF
D gene: .; J gene: TRBJ2-1; V gene: TRBV10-3; CDR3 protein: AISGTGDYNEQF